The following is a T cell receptor beta chain sequence with its context. This sample is part of a study of OX40 agonist ivuxolimab in advanced cancers. Data came from immunoSEQ multiplex PCR; TCRdb stores just in-frame clones and leaves some out. The sample has 75,000 to 90,000 clones; 80% to 95% are singletons. With 0 bases clipped from V and 3 bases from J, the junction kept 4 bases outside the gene matches. The germline gives CDR1 WSHSY, CDR2 SAAADI. The CDR3 covers 15 residues. The TCR sequence derives from an adult with an advanced solid tumor such as melanoma, head and neck, liver or kidney cancer. V usage is TRBV10-2 and J usage is TRBJ2-7; 8 bases are shared with TRBD1. Sample: CD4+ or CD8+ T cells sorted from blood, taken in a trial of the OX40 agonist ivuxolimab. The CDR3 loop reads CASSESTGGIYEQYF. CDR3 in DNA: TGCGCCAGCAGTGAGTCTACAGGGGGGATCTACGAGCAGTACTTC.